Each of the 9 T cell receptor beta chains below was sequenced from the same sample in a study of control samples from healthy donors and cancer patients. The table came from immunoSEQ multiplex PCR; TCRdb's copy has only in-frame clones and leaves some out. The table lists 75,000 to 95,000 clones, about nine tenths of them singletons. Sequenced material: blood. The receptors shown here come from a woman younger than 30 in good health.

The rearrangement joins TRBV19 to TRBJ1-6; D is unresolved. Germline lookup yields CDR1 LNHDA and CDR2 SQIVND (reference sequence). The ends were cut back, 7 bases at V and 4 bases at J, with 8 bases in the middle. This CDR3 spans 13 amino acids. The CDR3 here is CASTSEYNSPLHF. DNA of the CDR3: TGTGCCAGTACCAGCGAATATAATTCACCCCTCCACTTT.

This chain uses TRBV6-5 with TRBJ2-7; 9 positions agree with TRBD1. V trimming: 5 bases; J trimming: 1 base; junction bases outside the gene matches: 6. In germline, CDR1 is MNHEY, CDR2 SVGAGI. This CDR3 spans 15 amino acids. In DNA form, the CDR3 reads TGTGCCAGCAGTCCCACCGGGACAGGGTCCTACGAGCAGTACTTC. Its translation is CASSPTGTGSYEQYF.

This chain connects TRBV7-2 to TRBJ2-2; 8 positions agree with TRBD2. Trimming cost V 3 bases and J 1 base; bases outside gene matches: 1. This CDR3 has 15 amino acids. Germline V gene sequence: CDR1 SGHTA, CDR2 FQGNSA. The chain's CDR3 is CASSFTSGNTGELFF. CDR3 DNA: TGTGCCAGCAGCTTCACTAGCGGGAACACCGGGGAGCTGTTTTTT. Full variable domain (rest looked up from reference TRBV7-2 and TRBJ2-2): GAGVSQSPSNKVTEKGKDVELRCDPISGHTALYWYRQSLGQGLEFLIYFQGNSAPDKSGLPSDRFSAERTGGSVSTLTIQRTQQEDSAVYLCASSFTSGNTGELFFGEGSRLTVL.

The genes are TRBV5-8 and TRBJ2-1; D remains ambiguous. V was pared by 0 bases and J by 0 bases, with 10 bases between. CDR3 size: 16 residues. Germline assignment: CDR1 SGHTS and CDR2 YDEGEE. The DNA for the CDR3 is TGTGCCAGCAGCTTGGGGCCGACCTTCTCCTACAATGAGCAGTTCTTC. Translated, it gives CASSLGPTFSYNEQFF.

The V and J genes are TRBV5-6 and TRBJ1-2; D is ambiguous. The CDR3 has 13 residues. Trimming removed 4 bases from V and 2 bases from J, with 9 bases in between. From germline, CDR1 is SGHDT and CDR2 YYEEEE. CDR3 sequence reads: CASSSTTNYGYTF. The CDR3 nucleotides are TGTGCCAGCAGCAGTACAACCAACTATGGCTACACCTTC.

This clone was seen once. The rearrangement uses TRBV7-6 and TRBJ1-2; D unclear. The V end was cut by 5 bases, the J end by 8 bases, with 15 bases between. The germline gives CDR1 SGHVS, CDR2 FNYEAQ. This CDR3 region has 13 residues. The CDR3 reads CASSLPAQGGYTF. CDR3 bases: TGTGCCAGCAGCCTCCCGGCCCAAGGGGGCTACACCTTC.

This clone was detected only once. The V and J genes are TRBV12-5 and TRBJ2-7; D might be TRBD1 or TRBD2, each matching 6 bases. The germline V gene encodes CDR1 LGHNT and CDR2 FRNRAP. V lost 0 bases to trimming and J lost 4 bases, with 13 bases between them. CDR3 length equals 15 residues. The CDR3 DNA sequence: TGTGCTAGTGGTTTGGTAACAGGGACTTTATACGAGCAGTACTTC. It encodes CASGLVTGTLYEQYF.

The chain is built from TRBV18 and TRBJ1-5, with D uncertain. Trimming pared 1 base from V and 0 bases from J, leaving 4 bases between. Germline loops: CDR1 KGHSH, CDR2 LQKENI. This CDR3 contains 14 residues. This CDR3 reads CASSPQDSNQPQHF. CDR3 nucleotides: TGTGCCAGCTCACCACAAGATAGCAATCAGCCCCAGCATTTT.

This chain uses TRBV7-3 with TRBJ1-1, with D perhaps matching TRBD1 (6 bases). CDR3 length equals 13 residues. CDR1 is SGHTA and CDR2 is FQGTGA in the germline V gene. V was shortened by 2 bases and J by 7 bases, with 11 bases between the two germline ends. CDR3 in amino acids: CASSLSGDGEAFF. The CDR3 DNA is TGTGCCAGCAGCTTATCAGGGGACGGTGAAGCTTTCTTT.